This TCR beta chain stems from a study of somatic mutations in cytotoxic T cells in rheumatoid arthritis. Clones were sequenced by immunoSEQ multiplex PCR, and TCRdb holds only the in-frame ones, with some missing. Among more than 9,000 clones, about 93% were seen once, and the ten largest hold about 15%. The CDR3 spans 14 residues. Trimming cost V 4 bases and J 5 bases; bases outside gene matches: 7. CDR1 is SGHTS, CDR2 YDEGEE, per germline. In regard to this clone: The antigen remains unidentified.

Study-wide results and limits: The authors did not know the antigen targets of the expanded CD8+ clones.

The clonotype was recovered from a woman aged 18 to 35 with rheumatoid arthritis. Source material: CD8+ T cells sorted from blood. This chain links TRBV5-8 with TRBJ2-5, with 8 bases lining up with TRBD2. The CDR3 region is CASSPVGGGETQYF. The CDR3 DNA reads TGTGCCAGCAGCCCGGTCGGCGGGGGGGAGACCCAGTACTTC. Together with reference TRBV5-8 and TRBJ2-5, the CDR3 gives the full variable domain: EAGVTQSPTHLIKTRGQQATLRCSPISGHTSVYWYQQALGLGLQFLLWYDEGEERNRGNFPPRFSGRQFPNYSSELNVNALELEDSALYLCASSPVGGGETQYFGPGTRLLVL.